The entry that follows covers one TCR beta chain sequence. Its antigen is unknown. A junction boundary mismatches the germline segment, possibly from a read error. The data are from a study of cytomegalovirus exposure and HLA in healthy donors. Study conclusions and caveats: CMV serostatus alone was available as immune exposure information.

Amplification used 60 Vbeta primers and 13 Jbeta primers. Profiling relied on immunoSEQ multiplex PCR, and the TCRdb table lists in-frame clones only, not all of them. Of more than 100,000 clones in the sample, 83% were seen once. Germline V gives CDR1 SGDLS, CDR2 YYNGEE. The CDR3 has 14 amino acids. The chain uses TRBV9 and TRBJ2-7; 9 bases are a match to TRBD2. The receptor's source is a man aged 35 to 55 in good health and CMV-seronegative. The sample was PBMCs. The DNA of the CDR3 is TGTGCCAGCAGCGTAGCCAGCGGGAGGTACGCGCAGTACTTC. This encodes CASSVASGRYAQYF. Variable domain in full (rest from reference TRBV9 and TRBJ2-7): DSGVTQTPKHLITATGQRVTLRCSPRSGDLSVYWYQQSLDQGLQFLIQYYNGEERAKGNILERFSAQQFPDLHSELNLSSLELGDSALYFCASSVASGRYAQYFGPGTRLTVT.